The clone carrying this T cell receptor (beta chain) was observed a handful of times. One junction end does not reproduce the germline sequence, and a read error may be involved. Naive CD8 cells lacked CD45RO, underwent positive selection for CCR7 and left out terminally differentiated effector memory CD45RA+ cells. The CDR3 is 11 residues long. CDR1 and CDR2 (germline): MGHDK, SYGVNS. The sample originates from a study of shared clonotypes between healthy human individuals. Only in-frame clones appear in the TCRdb table, and some are missing; sequencing was by immunoSEQ multiplex PCR. Here the sample spans 560,000 or so clones, approximately 96% being singletons.

Material for sequencing was naive CD8+ T cells sorted from blood. J is TRBJ1-2 and V is TRBV25-1; D not resolved. This TCR derives from a woman in her 30s in good health. The CDR3 loop is CASSDANKVAF. The CDR3 bases are TGTGCCAGCAGTGATGCCAACAAGGTCGCCTTC.